The rows below give T cell receptor beta chains drawn from one sample of a study of T cell repertoires in ileal Crohn's disease. The assay was immunoSEQ multiplex PCR, and TCRdb's table has in-frame clones only and misses some. Seen here are approximately 4,100 clones, just under 85% observed once, and the top ten hold 7% to 8%. Sequenced input: ileal tissue. These receptors all stem from an adult with Crohn's disease. Both conserved end residues are part of each CDR3. The D gene is left open where the match is weak. A row's size may be missing; if present it is once, few, many or a size class.

>.|TRBV6-4|TRBD2|TRBJ2-1
TGTGCCAGCAGTGGGACTAGCTACAATGAGCAGTTCTTC
CASSGTSYNEQFF
>.|TRBV15|.|TRBJ2-7
TGTGCCACCAGCATCCTGTTGGGCAGCTCCTACGAGCAGTACTTC
CATSILLGSSYEQYF
>.|TRBV18|.|TRBJ2-7
TGTGCCAGCTCACCACCGGACACCCCCTACGAGCAGTACTTC
CASSPPDTPYEQYF
>once|TRBV30|.|TRBJ1-3
TGTGCCTGGAGTGTACAGAACACCATATATTTT
CAWSVQNTIYF
>large|TRBV7-8|TRBD2|TRBJ2-1
TGTGCCAGCACCTCTGGAGCGGGAGGTTACAATGAGCAGTTCTTC
CASTSGAGGYNEQFF
>few|TRBV11-2|TRBD2|TRBJ2-1
TGTGCCAGCAGCCGGGGGGGCAGCTCCTACAATGAGCAGTTCTTC
CASSRGGSSYNEQFF
>.|TRBV7-3|TRBD2|TRBJ2-3
TGTGCCAGCAGCTTAATCCCCCGGGCTAGCGGGAGGCGGCCAGATACGCAGTATTTT
CASSLIPRASGRRPDTQYF
>.|TRBV6-4|.|TRBJ2-3
TGTGCCAGCAGCCACAGGGCTAGTACAGATACGCAGTATTTT
CASSHRASTDTQYF
>.|TRBV2|.|TRBJ2-7
TGTGCCAGCAGTGGGGACACACGGAGCTCCTACGAGCAGTACTTC
CASSGDTRSSYEQYF
>.|TRBV5-1|.|TRBJ2-2
TGCGCCAGCAGTTCCGGACAGACCGAAACCGGGGAGCTGTTTTTT
CASSSGQTETGELFF
>few|TRBV7-9|.|TRBJ2-7
TGTGCCAGCAGCTTCCGGGGGACCAACGAGCAGTACTTC
CASSFRGTNEQYF
>.|TRBV7-8|TRBD2|TRBJ2-7
TGTGCCAGCAGCTTAGCTGGACTAGCGCTCTACGAGCAGTACTTC
CASSLAGLALYEQYF
>.|TRBV28|TRBD2|TRBJ2-5
TGTGCCAGCAGTTTCCCAGCGGGGGAGCAAGAGACCCAGTACTTC
CASSFPAGEQETQYF
>.|TRBV19|.|TRBJ2-7
TGTGCCAGTAACGTCGGGGGTGTAGGGTCCTACGAGCAGTACTTC
CASNVGGVGSYEQYF
>.|TRBV9|.|TRBJ2-7
TGTGCCAGCAGCGTAGGCCCGACAGGTTCCTACGAGCAGTACTTC
CASSVGPTGSYEQYF
>.|TRBV28|.|TRBJ1-2
TGTGCCAGCACCCTTGTTGAGGGGGAGGGTGACTATGGCTACACCTTC
CASTLVEGEGDYGYTF
>.|TRBV29-1|.|TRBJ1-1
TGCAGCGTTGCACCAGCGAGCACTGAAGCTTTCTTT
CSVAPASTEAFF
>few|TRBV5-5|.|TRBJ2-1
TGTGCCAGCAGCCCTCCAGGGTACGATGAGCAGTTCTTC
CASSPPGYDEQFF
>.|TRBV28|.|TRBJ1-5
TGTGCCAGCAGTTTTTATCCAGGAGGTAGCAATCAGCCCCAGCATTTT
CASSFYPGGSNQPQHF
>.|TRBV4-2|.|TRBJ2-3
TGTGCCAGCAGCCAATGGGGAGAAACGCAGTATTTT
CASSQWGETQYF
>.|TRBV2|.|TRBJ2-6
TGTGCCAGCAGTGAAGAAATTGCCGGCTCTGGGGCCAACGTCCTGACTTTC
CASSEEIAGSGANVLTF
>.|TRBV15|.|TRBJ2-1
TGTGCCACCAGCAGGCAGAATGGCAATGAGCAGTTCTTC
CATSRQNGNEQFF
>once|TRBV11-3|.|TRBJ1-1
TGTGCCAGCAGTCACTGGAACACTGAAGCTTTCTTT
CASSHWNTEAFF
>.|TRBV27|TRBD1|TRBJ2-5
TGTGCCAGCAGGATCCCAGGGGGCGCAGAGACCCAGTACTTC
CASRIPGGAETQYF
>.|TRBV1|.|TRBJ1-5
TGCACCAGCAGCCAAGAGGCGGGGCTGAGGAACAATCAGCCCCAGCATTTT
CTSSQEAGLRNNQPQHF
>.|TRBV6-6|.|TRBJ1-2
TGTGCCAGCAGGACTGACTATGGCTACACCTTC
CASRTDYGYTF
>.|TRBV9|TRBD1|TRBJ1-2
TGTGCCAGCAGCGATCTGACAGGGGGGAACTATGGCTACACCTTC
CASSDLTGGNYGYTF
>.|TRBV7-9|TRBD1|TRBJ2-4
TGTGCCAGCAGCGTAGGGGGCGCAGGAGCCAAAAACATTCAGTACTTC
CASSVGGAGAKNIQYF
>.|TRBV5-1|TRBD1|TRBJ2-3
TGCGCCAGCAAACAGGGGGCGCACACAGATACGCAGTATTTT
CASKQGAHTDTQYF
>once|TRBV9|.|TRBJ1-2
TGTGCCAGCAGCGTAGGAGGGCACCTACAGAGCTATGGCTACACCTTC
CASSVGGHLQSYGYTF
>.|TRBV4-1|.|TRBJ2-4
TGCGCCAGCAGCCAAGTCCGCGGGGCCGAGGGAATCGCCATTCAGTACTTC
CASSQVRGAEGIAIQYF
>.|TRBV11-3|TRBD1|TRBJ2-5
TGTGCCAGCAGCTTAGATCTGGCAGGGGGCGAGACCCAGTACTTC
CASSLDLAGGETQYF
>.|TRBV2|.|TRBJ1-1
TGTGCCAGCAAGCCAGGGGCCGTAAACACTGAAGCTTTCTTT
CASKPGAVNTEAFF
>.|TRBV5-1|TRBD1|TRBJ1-4
TGCGCCAGCAGCCGTGGGACAGTCAACGAAAAACTGTTTTTT
CASSRGTVNEKLFF
>.|TRBV28|TRBD2|TRBJ2-1
TGTGCCAGCAGTCCCCTCACTAGCGGGGGAGGCAATGAGCAGTTCTTC
CASSPLTSGGGNEQFF
>few|TRBV7-6|TRBD1|TRBJ1-4
TGTGCCAGCAGCTGGGGACAGCTTGCAACTAATGAAAAACTGTTTTTT
CASSWGQLATNEKLFF
>once|TRBV7-6|TRBD2|TRBJ2-7
TGTGCCAGCAGCTTAAGCGGGGGGTTCTCCTACGAGCAGTACTTC
CASSLSGGFSYEQYF
>.|TRBV10-2|.|TRBJ2-5
TGCGCCAGCAGTGAACTAGAGGAGACCCAGTACTTC
CASSELEETQYF
>.|TRBV5-1|TRBD1|TRBJ1-5
TGCGCCAGCAGCTTGGGACAGGGGCAGCCCCAGCATTTT
CASSLGQGQPQHF
>.|TRBV11-2|TRBD2|TRBJ2-7
TGTGCCAGCAGCTTATTAGGCGGGGGGCCCTACGAGCAGTACTTC
CASSLLGGGPYEQYF
>.|TRBV4-1|.|TRBJ1-2
TGCGCCAGCAGCCAAGTAGAGGAGAACTATGGCTACACCTTC
CASSQVEENYGYTF
>.|TRBV2|.|TRBJ1-5
TGTGCCAGCGGGCAGGGCAATCAGCCCCAGCATTTT
CASGQGNQPQHF
>.|TRBV7-8|TRBD1|TRBJ2-7
TGTGCCAGCAGCACTCGTCGCGGTGGGACAGTCAACGAGCAGTACTTC
CASSTRRGGTVNEQYF
>few|TRBV5-5|.|TRBJ2-1
TGTGCCAGCAGCTTGGATAGTTACAATGAGCAGTTCTTC
CASSLDSYNEQFF
>.|TRBV2|TRBD1|TRBJ1-2
TGTGCCAGCAGTGAATGGGGGACAGCTAACTATGGCTACACCTTC
CASSEWGTANYGYTF
>few|TRBV5-3|.|TRBJ2-5
TGTGCCAGAAGCTTGGTGCGGGAGACCCAGTACTTC
CARSLVRETQYF
>.|TRBV27|TRBD2|TRBJ2-7
TGTGCCAGCAGTCGGGGGGGGCCCTACGAGCAGTACTTC
CASSRGGPYEQYF
>few|TRBV28|TRBD1|TRBJ1-2
TGTGCCAGCAGAGAGGGGACAGGGACCGGCTACACCTTC
CASREGTGTGYTF
>once|TRBV18|.|TRBJ2-7
TGTGCCGGCTCGTATTCCAGGGCTGCCTACGAGCAGTACTTC
CAGSYSRAAYEQYF
>.|TRBV5-6|.|TRBJ1-1
TGTGCCAGCAGTTGGGACATCCGTGGAACTGAAGCTTTCTTT
CASSWDIRGTEAFF
>.|TRBV18|.|TRBJ2-2
TGTGCCAGCTCACCGACAGGTCTAGCGAACACCGGGGAGCTGTTTTTT
CASSPTGLANTGELFF
>.|TRBV7-9|TRBD2|TRBJ2-5
TGTGCCAGCAGCTCACCGGGACTACAAGAGACCCAGTACTTC
CASSSPGLQETQYF
>.|TRBV11-2|TRBD2|TRBJ2-1
TGTGCCAGCAGCCTTAGCGGGGTCAAACACAATGAGCAGTTCTTC
CASSLSGVKHNEQFF
>.|TRBV5-1|TRBD2|TRBJ2-3
TGCGCCAGCAGCTTGGGACACCTAGCGGGAGGAACAGATACGCAGTATTTT
CASSLGHLAGGTDTQYF